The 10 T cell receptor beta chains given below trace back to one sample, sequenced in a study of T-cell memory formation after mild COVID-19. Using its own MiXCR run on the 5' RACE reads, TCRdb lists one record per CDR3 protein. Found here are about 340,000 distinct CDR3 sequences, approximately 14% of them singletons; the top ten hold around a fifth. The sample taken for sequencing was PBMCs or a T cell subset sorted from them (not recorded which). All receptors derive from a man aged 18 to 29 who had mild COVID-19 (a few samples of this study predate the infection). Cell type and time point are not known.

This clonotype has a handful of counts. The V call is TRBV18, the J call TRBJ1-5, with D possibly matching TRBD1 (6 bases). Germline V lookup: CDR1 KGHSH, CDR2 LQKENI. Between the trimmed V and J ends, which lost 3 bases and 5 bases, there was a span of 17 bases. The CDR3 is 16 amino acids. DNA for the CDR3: TGTGCCAGCTCACCTGGGGGGGCGCAAGGGTATCAGCCCCAGCATTTT. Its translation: CASSPGGAQGYQPQHF.

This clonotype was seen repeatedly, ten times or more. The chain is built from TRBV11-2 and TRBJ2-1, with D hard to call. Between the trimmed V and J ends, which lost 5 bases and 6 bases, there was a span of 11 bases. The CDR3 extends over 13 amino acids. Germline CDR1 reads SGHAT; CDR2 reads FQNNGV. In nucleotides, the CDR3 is TGTGCCAGCAGCACCCCCGGCCCCAATGAGCAGTTCTTC. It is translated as CASSTPGPNEQFF.

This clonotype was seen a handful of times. The CDR3 DNA follows: TGTGCCACCAGCAGAGACGGACAGGGCCCGAACACCGGGGAGCTGTTTTTT. Translation gives CATSRDGQGPNTGELFF. The chain couples TRBV15 to TRBJ2-2; 8 nucleotides line up with TRBD1. V shed 0 bases and J 0 bases; nucleotides not matched to a gene: 3. The CDR3 spans 17 residues. CDR1 is LNHNV and CDR2 is YYDKDF in the germline V gene (reference sequence).

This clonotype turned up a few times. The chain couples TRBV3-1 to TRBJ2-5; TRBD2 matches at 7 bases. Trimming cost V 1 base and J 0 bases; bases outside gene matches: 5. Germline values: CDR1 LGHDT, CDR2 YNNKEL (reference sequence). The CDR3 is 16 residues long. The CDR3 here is CASSQGLAANQETQYF. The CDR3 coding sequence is TGTGCCAGCAGCCAAGGGCTAGCGGCAAACCAAGAGACCCAGTACTTC.

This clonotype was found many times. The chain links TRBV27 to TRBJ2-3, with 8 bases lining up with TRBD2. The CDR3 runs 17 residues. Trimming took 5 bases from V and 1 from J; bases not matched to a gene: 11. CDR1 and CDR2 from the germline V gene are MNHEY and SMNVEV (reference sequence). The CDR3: CASSPGGGPRGTDTQYF. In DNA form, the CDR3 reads TGTGCCAGCAGTCCCGGGGGGGGGCCAAGGGGCACAGATACGCAGTATTTT.

The CDR3 DNA follows: TGCGCCAGCAGCTTGACTAGCGGAACTAGCACAGATACGCAGTATTTT. Encoded protein: CASSLTSGTSTDTQYF. The chain carries TRBV5-1 and TRBJ2-3; 8 bases align to TRBD2. The V gene's germline CDR1 is SGHRS and CDR2 YFSETQ. The CDR3 totals 16 residues. V lost 1 base and J lost 0; bases outside the gene matches: 4.

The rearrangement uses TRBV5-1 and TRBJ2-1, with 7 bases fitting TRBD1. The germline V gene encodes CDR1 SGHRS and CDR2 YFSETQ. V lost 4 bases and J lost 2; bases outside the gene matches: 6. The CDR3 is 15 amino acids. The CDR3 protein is CASSHEGTAYNEQFF. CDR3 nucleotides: TGCGCCAGCAGCCACGAGGGGACAGCCTACAATGAGCAGTTCTTC.

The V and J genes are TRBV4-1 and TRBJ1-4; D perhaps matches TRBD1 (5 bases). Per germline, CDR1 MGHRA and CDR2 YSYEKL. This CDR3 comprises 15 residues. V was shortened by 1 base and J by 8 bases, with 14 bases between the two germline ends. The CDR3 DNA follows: TGCGCCAGCAGCCAAGCCAGGGCCTCGGGGGAAAAACTGTTTTTT. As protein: CASSQARASGEKLFF.

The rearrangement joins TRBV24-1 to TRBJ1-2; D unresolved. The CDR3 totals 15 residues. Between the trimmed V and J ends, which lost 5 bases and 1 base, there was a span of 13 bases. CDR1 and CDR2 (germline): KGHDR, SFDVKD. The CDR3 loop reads CATSVGKGFNYGYTF. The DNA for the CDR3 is TGTGCCACCAGTGTTGGAAAAGGCTTTAACTATGGCTACACCTTC.

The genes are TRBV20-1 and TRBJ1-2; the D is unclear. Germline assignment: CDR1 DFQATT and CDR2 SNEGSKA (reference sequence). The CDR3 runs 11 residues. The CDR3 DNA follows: TGCAGGACCCCCCTTAACTATGGCTACACCTTC. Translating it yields CRTPLNYGYTF.